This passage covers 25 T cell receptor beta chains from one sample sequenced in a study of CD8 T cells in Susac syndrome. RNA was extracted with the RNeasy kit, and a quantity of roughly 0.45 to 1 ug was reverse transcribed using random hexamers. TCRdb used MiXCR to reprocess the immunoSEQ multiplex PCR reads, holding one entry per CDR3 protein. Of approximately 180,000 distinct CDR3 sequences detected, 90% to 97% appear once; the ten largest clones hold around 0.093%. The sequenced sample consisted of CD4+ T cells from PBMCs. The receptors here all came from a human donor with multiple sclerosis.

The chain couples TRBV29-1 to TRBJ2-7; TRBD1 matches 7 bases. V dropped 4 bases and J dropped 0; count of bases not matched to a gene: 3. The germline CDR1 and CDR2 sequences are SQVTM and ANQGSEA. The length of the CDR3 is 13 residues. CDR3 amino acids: CSVGGGRSYEQYF. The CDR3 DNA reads TGCAGCGTTGGAGGGGGCCGCTCCTACGAGCAGTACTTC.

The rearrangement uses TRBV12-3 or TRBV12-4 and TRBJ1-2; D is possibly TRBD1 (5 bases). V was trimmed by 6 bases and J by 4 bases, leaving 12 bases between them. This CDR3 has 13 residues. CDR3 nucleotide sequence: TGTGCCAGCAGCTCGGGGCCTCTCTATGGCTACACCTTC. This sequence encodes CASSSGPLYGYTF.

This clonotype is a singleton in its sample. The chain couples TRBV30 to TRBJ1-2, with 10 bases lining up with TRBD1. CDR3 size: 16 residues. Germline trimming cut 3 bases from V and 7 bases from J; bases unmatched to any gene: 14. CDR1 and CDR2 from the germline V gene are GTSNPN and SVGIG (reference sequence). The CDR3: CAWSHAAGTGAVGYTF. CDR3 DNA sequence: TGTGCCTGGAGCCACGCAGCCGGGACAGGGGCGGTTGGCTACACCTTC.

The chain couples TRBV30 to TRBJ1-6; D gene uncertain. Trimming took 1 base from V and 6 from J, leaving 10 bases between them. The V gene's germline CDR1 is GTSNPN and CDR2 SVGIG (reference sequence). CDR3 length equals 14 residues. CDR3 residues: CAWSGGILNSPLHF. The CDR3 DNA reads TGTGCCTGGAGTGGCGGAATCCTTAATTCACCCCTCCACTTT.

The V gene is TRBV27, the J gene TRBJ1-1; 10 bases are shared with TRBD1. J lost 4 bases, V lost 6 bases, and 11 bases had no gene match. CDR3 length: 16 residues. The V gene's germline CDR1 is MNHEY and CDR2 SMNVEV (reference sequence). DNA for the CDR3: TGTGCCAGCAGCCTTTCGGGACAGGGGTTGATCACTGAAGCTTTCTTT. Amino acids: CASSLSGQGLITEAFF.

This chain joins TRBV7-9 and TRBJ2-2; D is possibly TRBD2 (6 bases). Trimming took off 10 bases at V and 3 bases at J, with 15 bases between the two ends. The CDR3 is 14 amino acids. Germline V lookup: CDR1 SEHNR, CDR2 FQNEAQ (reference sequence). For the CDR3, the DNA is TGTGCCATCGGGCGAGCGGGTGACACCGGGGAGCTGTTTTTT. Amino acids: CAIGRAGDTGELFF.

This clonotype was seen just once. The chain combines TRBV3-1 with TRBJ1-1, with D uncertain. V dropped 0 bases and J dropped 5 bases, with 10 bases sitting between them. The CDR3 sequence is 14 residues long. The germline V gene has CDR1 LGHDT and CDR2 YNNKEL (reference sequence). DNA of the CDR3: TGTGCCAGCAGCCAAGAGATGGGCAGTACTGAAGCTTTCTTT. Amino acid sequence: CASSQEMGSTEAFF.

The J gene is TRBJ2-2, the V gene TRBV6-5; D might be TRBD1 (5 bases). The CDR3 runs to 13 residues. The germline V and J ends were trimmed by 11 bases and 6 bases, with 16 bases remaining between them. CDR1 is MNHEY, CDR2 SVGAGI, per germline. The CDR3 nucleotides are TGTGCCTCCCACAGGTCACGCTCCGGGGAGCTGTTTTTT. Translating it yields CASHRSRSGELFF.

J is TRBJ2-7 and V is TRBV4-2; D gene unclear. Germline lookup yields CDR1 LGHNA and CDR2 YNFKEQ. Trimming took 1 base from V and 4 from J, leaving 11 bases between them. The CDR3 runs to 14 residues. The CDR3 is CASSQGGWGYEQYF. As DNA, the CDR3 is TGTGCCAGCAGCCAAGGGGGATGGGGATACGAGCAGTACTTC.

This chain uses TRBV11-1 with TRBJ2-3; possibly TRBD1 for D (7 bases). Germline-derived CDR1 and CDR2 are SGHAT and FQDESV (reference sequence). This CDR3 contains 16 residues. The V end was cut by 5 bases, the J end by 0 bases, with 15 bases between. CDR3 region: CASSMRQGLSTDTQYF. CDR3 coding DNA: TGTGCCAGCAGCATGCGACAGGGACTGAGCACAGATACGCAGTATTTT.

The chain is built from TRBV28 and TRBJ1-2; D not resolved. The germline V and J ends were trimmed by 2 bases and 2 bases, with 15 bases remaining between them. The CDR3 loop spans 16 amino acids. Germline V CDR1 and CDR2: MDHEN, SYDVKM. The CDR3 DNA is TGTGCCAGCAGTTTACCCCATTCGATAGGGAACTATGGCTACACCTTC. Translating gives CASSLPHSIGNYGYTF.

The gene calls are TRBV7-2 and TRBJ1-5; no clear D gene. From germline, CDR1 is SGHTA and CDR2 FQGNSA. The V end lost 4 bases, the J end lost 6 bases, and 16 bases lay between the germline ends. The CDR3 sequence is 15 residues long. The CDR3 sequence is CASSSGGRVGQPQHF. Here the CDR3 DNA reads TGTGCCAGCAGCTCGGGAGGGAGGGTAGGTCAGCCCCAGCATTTT. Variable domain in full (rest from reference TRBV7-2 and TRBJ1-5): GAGVSQSPSNKVTEKGKDVELRCDPISGHTALYWYRQSLGQGLEFLIYFQGNSAPDKSGLPSDRFSAERTGGSVSTLTIQRTQQEDSAVYLCASSSGGRVGQPQHFGDGTRLSIL.

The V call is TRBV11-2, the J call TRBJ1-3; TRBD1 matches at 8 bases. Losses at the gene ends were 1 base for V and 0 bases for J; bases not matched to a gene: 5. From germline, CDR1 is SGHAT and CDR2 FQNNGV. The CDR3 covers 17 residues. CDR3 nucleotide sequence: TGTGCCAGCAGCTTAGGGGACAGGCTTTTCTCTGGAAACACCATATATTTT. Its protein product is CASSLGDRLFSGNTIYF.

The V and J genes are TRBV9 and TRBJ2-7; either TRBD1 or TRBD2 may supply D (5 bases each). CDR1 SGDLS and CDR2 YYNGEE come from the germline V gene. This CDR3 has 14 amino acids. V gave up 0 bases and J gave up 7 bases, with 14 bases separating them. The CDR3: CASSVAGTPFEQYF. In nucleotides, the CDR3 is TGTGCCAGCAGCGTAGCGGGGACCCCCTTTGAGCAGTACTTC.

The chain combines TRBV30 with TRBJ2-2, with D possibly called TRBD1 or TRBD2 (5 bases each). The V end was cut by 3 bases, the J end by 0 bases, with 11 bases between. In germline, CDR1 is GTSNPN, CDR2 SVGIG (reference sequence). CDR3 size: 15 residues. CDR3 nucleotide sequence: TGTGCCTGGAGCCGTGGGACGTCGAACACCGGGGAGCTGTTTTTT. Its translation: CAWSRGTSNTGELFF.

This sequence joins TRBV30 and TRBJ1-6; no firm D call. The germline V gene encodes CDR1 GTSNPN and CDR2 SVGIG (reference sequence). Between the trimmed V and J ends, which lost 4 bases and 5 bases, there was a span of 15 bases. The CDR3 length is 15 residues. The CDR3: CAWTARRQNNSPLHF. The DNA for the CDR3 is TGTGCCTGGACCGCGCGACGGCAGAATAATTCACCCCTCCACTTT.

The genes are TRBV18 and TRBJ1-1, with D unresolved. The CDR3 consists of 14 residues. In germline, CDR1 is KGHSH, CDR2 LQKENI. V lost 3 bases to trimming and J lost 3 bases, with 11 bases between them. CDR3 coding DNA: TGTGCCAGCTCACCCGCCAGCCTGTACACTGAAGCTTTCTTT. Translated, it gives CASSPASLYTEAFF. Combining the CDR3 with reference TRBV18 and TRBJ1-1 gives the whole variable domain NAGVMQNPRHLVRRRGQEARLRCSPMKGHSHVYWYRQLPEEGLKFMVYLQKENIIDESGMPKERFSAEFPKEGPSILRIQQVVRGDSAAYFCASSPASLYTEAFFGQGTRLTVV.

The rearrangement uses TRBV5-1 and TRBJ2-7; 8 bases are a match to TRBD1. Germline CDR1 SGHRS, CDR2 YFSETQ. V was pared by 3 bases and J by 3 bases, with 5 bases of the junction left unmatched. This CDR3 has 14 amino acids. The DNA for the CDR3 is TGCGCCAGCAGCTCTCCGACAGGGGACTACGAGCAGTACTTC. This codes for CASSSPTGDYEQYF.

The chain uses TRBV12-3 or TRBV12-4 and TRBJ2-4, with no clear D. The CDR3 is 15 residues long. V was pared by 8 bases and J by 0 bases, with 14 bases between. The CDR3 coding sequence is TGTGCCAGCGCTTCACCCCTTTTAGCCAAAAACATTCAGTACTTC. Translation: CASASPLLAKNIQYF.

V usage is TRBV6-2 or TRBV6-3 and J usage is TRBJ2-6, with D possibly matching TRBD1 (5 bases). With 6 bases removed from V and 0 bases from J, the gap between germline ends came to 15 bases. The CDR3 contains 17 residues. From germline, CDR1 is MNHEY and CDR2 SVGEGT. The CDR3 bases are TGTGCCAGCAGGCCCCGGACACGAAGCTCTGGGGCCAACGTCCTGACTTTC. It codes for CASRPRTRSSGANVLTF.

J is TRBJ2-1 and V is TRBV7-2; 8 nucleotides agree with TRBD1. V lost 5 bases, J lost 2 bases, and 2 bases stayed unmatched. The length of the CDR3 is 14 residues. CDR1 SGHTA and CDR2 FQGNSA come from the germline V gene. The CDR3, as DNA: TGTGCCAGCAGCAAACAGGGGGCCTACAATGAGCAGTTCTTC. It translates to CASSKQGAYNEQFF.

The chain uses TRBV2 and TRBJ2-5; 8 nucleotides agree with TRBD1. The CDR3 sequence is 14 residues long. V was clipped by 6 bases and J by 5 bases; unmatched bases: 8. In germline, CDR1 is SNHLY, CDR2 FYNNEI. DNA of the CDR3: TGTGCCAGCAGCCCTACAGGGGGAGCGGAGACCCAGTACTTC. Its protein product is CASSPTGGAETQYF.

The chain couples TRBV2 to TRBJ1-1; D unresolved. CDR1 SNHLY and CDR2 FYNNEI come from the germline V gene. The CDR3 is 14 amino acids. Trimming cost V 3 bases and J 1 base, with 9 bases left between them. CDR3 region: CASSEWVQNTEAFF. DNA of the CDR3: TGTGCCAGCAGTGAGTGGGTCCAGAACACTGAAGCTTTCTTT.

The DNA for the CDR3 is TGCGCCAGCAGCCTTGAAGGGATGGTGAACACTGAAGCTTTCTTT. Amino acids: CASSLEGMVNTEAFF. The chain has TRBV4-1 and TRBJ1-1, with D unresolved. Trimming took 4 bases from V and 0 from J, leaving 12 bases between them. This CDR3 has 15 amino acids. Germline CDR1 is MGHRA and CDR2 is YSYEKL.

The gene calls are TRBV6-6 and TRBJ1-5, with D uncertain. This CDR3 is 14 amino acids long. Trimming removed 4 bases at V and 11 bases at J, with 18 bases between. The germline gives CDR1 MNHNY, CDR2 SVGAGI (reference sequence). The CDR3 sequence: CASSSRSRAPSQHF. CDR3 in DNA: TGTGCCAGCAGTTCCCGGTCGAGGGCCCCATCCCAGCATTTT.